Below are 2 T cell receptor beta chains sequenced from a single sample in a study of blood T cell repertoires in COVID-19. The repertoire was sequenced with immunoSEQ multiplex PCR; TCRdb's copy has only in-frame clones and lacks some. Among over 95,000 clones listed, approximately 88% were seen once. The specimen was peripheral blood. These receptors were obtained from a woman in her sixties or seventies with acute or convalescent COVID-19.

The chain recombines TRBV5-1 with TRBJ2-1; 12 nucleotides align to TRBD2. The CDR3 totals 16 residues. V dropped 4 bases and J dropped 7; count of bases not matched to a gene: 9. Germline V gene lookup returns CDR1 SGHRS and CDR2 YFSETQ. The CDR3 bases are TGCGCCAGCAGCCCCCTGGTTCTAGCGGGGGGGAATGAGCAGTTCTTC. It is translated as CASSPLVLAGGNEQFF.

This rearrangement joins TRBV9 to TRBJ2-7; 7 bases map to TRBD2. This CDR3 region has 14 residues. V lost 4 bases and J lost 2; bases outside the gene matches: 6. Germline values: CDR1 SGDLS, CDR2 YYNGEE. DNA of the CDR3: TGTGCCAGCAGCCAAATGGGGGGGACCTACGAGCAGTACTTC. Amino acid sequence: CASSQMGGTYEQYF.